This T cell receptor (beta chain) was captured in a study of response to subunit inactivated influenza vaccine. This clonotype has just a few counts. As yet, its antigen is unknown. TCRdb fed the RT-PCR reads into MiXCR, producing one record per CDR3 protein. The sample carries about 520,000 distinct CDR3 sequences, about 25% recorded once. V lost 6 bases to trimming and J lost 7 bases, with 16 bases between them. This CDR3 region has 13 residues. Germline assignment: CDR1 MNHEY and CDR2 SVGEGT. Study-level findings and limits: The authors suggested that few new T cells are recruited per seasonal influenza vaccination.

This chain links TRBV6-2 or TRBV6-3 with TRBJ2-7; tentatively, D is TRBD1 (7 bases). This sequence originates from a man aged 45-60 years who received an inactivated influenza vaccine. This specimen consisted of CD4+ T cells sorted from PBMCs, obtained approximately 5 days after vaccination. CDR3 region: CASSQGDSGEQYF. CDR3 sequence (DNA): TGTGCCAGCAGCCAGGGGGACTCGGGTGAGCAGTACTTC.